This T cell receptor beta chain was recorded in a study of blood T cell repertoires in COVID-19. This clone was counted a few times. CDR1 SGHDN and CDR2 FVKESK come from the germline V gene. This CDR3 comprises 13 residues. V was clipped by 1 base and J by 5 bases, with 8 bases between them. Using immunoSEQ multiplex PCR, the repertoire was profiled, and TCRdb retains in-frame clones only, with some absent. The data show about 170,000 clones, 70% to 85% seen once. Input material: PBMCs or T cells enriched from blood (not recorded which). The sequence was collected from a woman in her 70s in a cohort exposed to, infected with or recovered from COVID-19 (not recorded which). The V and J genes are TRBV14 and TRBJ1-2; D may be TRBD1 (5 bases). DNA of the CDR3: TGTGCCAGCAGCCAAGGACAGCTATATGGCTACACCTTC. This sequence encodes CASSQGQLYGYTF.